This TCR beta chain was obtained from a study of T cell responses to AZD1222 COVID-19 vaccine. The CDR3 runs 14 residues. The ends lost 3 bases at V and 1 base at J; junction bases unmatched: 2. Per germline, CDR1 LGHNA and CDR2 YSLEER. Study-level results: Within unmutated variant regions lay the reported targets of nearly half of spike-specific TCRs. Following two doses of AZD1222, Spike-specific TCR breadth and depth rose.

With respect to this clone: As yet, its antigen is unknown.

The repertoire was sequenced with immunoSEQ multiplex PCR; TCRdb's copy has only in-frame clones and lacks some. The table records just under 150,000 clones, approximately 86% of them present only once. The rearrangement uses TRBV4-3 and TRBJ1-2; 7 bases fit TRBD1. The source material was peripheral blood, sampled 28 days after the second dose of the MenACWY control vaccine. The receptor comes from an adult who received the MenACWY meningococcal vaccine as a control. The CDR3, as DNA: TGCGCCAGCAGCCAGTGGGACAGTAACTATGGCTACACCTTC. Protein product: CASSQWDSNYGYTF.